This T cell receptor (beta chain) came from a study of monozygotic twins with inflammatory bowel disease. Germline assignment: CDR1 SGHRS and CDR2 YFSETQ. The CDR3 sequence is 15 residues long. TCRdb reprocessed the 5' RACE reads and keeps a single row for each CDR3 protein, giving no DNA. There are 440,000 or so distinct CDR3 sequences in the sample, with about 2.3% held by the top ten. The chain has TRBV5-1 and TRBJ2-3. The clonotype comes from a human donor with ulcerative colitis or Crohn's disease, or a healthy co-twin of an affected twin (not recorded which). Sample: blood. Here the CDR3 reads CASSLVDPSTDTQYF.